The 11 T cell receptor beta chains given below trace back to one sample, sequenced in a study of blood T cells in healthy people across ages. It was with a sample-barcoded 5' primer and a J-beta primer mix that a second PCR of roughly 6 to 12 cycles was run. Each CDR3 protein gets one entry after TCRdb re-called the 5' RACE reads with MiXCR. This table has approximately 780,000 distinct CDR3 sequences, approximately 24% appearing once. The same specimen was also included in a second study, on T cells of mothers and their children.

The sample taken for sequencing was blood. The receptors stem from a boy younger than 18 in good health.

This clonotype was seen more than once but under ten times. The rearrangement links TRBV3-1 to TRBJ2-3; D possibly corresponds to TRBD2 (5 bases). Germline CDR1 is LGHDT and CDR2 is YNNKEL (reference sequence). The CDR3 sequence is 14 residues long. Trimming pared 4 bases from V and 6 bases from J, leaving 14 bases between. The CDR3 loop reads CASSLGLWPDTQYF. The CDR3 DNA is TGTGCCAGCAGCCTAGGACTTTGGCCGGATACGCAGTATTTT.

There are a few counts of this clonotype. The chain uses TRBV6-6 and TRBJ2-1, with TRBD1 matching over 8 bases. The CDR3 has 15 residues. Germline trimming cut 2 bases from V and 8 bases from J; bases unmatched to any gene: 8. Germline V gene lookup returns CDR1 MNHNY and CDR2 SVGAGI (reference sequence). The CDR3 DNA reads TGTGCCAGCAGTTACGTCCAGGGGGCGCGTGATGAGCAGTTCTTC. It translates to CASSYVQGARDEQFF.

CDR3 bases: TGTGCCACCAGCAGAGATCCCGGGGAGACCCAGTACTTC. Translating gives CATSRDPGETQYF. The V and J genes are TRBV15 and TRBJ2-5; D uncertain. Germline lookup yields CDR1 LNHNV and CDR2 YYDKDF (reference sequence). The CDR3 consists of 13 residues. Deletions cut 0 bases from V and 5 bases from J, with 7 bases between.

This clonotype was found a few times. The rearrangement uses TRBV7-6 and TRBJ2-5, with a possible D match to TRBD1 (5 bases). TRBJ2-1 matches the DNA end more closely, so the J call is doubtful. CDR3 length: 12 residues. The germline gives CDR1 SGHVS, CDR2 FNYEAQ. The chain's CDR3 is CASSRGIDEQFF. The CDR3 bases are TGTGCCAGCAGCAGGGGAATCGATGAGCAGTTCTTC.

The V call is TRBV28, the J call TRBJ1-6; D gene ambiguous. V lost 1 base and J 11 bases, leaving 12 bases between the germline ends. The CDR3 length is 14 residues. The germline CDR1 and CDR2 sequences are MDHEN and SYDVKM. The CDR3, as DNA: TGTGCCAGCAGTTTATCAAAGACCAGTGCACCCCTCCACTTT. Its translation: CASSLSKTSAPLHF.

This clonotype was observed a few times. The chain recombines TRBV19 with TRBJ2-5; D not certain. The CDR3 totals 12 residues. The ends were cut back, 5 bases at V and 3 bases at J, with 7 bases in the middle. The V gene's germline CDR1 is LNHDA and CDR2 SQIVND (reference sequence). Here the CDR3 reads CASSVDKETQYF. CDR3 DNA sequence: TGTGCCAGTAGTGTCGACAAAGAGACCCAGTACTTC.

The CDR3 DNA reads TGTGCCAGCAGACTAGCGGGGCTTAATGAGCAGTTCTTC. Protein product: CASRLAGLNEQFF. V usage is TRBV27 and J usage is TRBJ2-1, with 10 bases that match TRBD2. Trimming took 6 bases from V and 7 from J; bases not matched to a gene: 3. The CDR3 spans 13 residues. CDR1 and CDR2 (germline): MNHEY, SMNVEV (reference sequence).

This clonotype was counted at least ten times. A junction boundary mismatches the germline segment, possibly from a read error. This rearrangement joins TRBV4-1 to TRBJ1-5; D uncertain. This CDR3 comprises 14 residues. CDR1 MGHRA and CDR2 YSYEKL come from the germline V gene. The CDR3 loop is CASSQEGSNQPQHF. The CDR3 bases are TGTGCCAGCAGCCAAGAAGGGAGCAATCAGCCCCAGCATTTT.

This clonotype has a handful of counts. In this CDR3 the conserved last residue, phenylalanine or tryptophan, is missing, so a read error is likely. No DNA is shown, since the ends of the CDR3 on it are uncertain; the CDR3 is the one TCRdb lists. The genes are TRBV7-9 and TRBJ2-5; the D call of TRBD1 is as the table states it, not checked on the DNA. CDR1 SEHNR and CDR2 FQNEAQ come from the germline V gene (reference sequence). The CDR3 is 10 residues long, counting both termini. The CDR3 protein is CASEGTPVRL.

This clonotype turned up a few times. The rearrangement joins TRBV9 to TRBJ1-4; D is possibly TRBD1 (5 bases). There are 14 residues in the CDR3. V was cut by 2 bases and J by 5 bases, with 10 bases left in between. CDR1 and CDR2 (germline): SGDLS, YYNGEE. The CDR3 region has the DNA TGTGCCAGCAGCGTTGGGACGGGAAATGAAAAACTGTTTTTT. As protein: CASSVGTGNEKLFF.

This clonotype was observed a single time. CDR3 amino acids: CASISGQGTDTQYF. CDR3 coding DNA: TGTGCCAGCATCTCGGGACAGGGCACAGATACGCAGTATTTT. V and J are TRBV28 and TRBJ2-3; 8 nucleotides agree with TRBD1. J was trimmed by 1 base and V by 7 bases; bases with no gene match: 4. Germline V gene lookup returns CDR1 MDHEN and CDR2 SYDVKM. The CDR3 consists of 14 residues.